This TCR beta chain was identified during a study of blood T cell repertoires in COVID-19. Study-level background: Acute and convalescent COVID-19 specimens originated in the United States, Italy and Spain.

Per the study methods: The authors estimated nucleated cell counts from reference gene primer amplification. Only in-frame clones appear in the TCRdb table, and some are missing; sequencing was by immunoSEQ multiplex PCR. That table gives V, J and clone size, and the DNA gave D and trimming. Altogether fewer than 200,000 clones are present, approximately 83% being singletons, with the ten largest covering 1.5% to 1.7%. The V gene lost 4 bases and the J gene lost 4 bases, with 13 bases spanning the gap. The CDR3 is 13 residues long. Germline assignment: CDR1 SQVTM and CDR2 ANQGSEA. The sample comprised peripheral blood. This chain joins TRBV29-1 and TRBJ1-2, with a tentative D call TRBD1 (5 bases). This clonotype was obtained from a human donor in a cohort sampled during active COVID-19. CDR3 bases: TGCAGCGTTGGAGGAGGGGAGGGCTATGGCTACACCTTC. As protein: CSVGGGEGYGYTF. The whole variable domain, remainder taken from reference TRBV29-1 and TRBJ1-2, is SAVISQKPSRDICQRGTSLTIQCQVDSQVTMMFWYRQQPGQSLTLIATANQGSEATYESGFVIDKFPISRPNLTFSTLTVSNMSPEDSSIYLCSVGGGEGYGYTFGSGTRLTVV.